This TCR beta chain was recovered during a study of CD8 T cells in Susac syndrome. Sequencing of TCR beta drew on CD8+ and CD4+ T cells from blood. The V end was cut by 4 bases, the J end by 6 bases, with 13 bases between. Germline assignment: CDR1 LNHNV and CDR2 YYDKDF (reference sequence). This CDR3 is 13 amino acids long. It was with random hexamers that roughly 0.45 to 1 ug RNA was reverse transcribed. Amplification of the TCR beta CDR3 was carried out by immunoSEQ multiplex PCR, which spanned a total of 54 Vbeta and 13 Jbeta segments. TCRdb called the immunoSEQ multiplex PCR reads again in MiXCR, with one record for every CDR3 protein. Of 160,000 or so distinct CDR3 sequences in the sample, about 94% are singletons; the top ten hold just over 0.13%.

Sequencing was done on a sample of CD4+ T cells from PBMCs. The V gene is TRBV15, the J gene TRBJ2-7, with D maybe TRBD1 (6 bases). The receptor's source is a human donor in good health. CDR3 coding DNA: TGTGCCACCAGCACAGGGGTTTCCGGCGAGCAGTACTTC. Amino acids: CATSTGVSGEQYF.